This T cell receptor (beta chain) is from a study of blood T cell repertoires in COVID-19. In the study overall: Donors in the United States, Italy and Spain gave samples during acute or convalescent COVID-19. PBMCs, B-cell-depleted T cells, or T cells were the source of the cDNA or gDNA that made up the material.

The CDR3 totals 17 residues. Germline V gene sequence: CDR1 SGDLS, CDR2 YYNGEE. Trimming cost V 0 bases and J 5 bases; bases outside gene matches: 4. Original processing notes: Reference gene primers were amplified, and this amplification served to estimate nucleated cell counts. Profiled with immunoSEQ multiplex PCR; TCRdb holds only in-frame clones, not every one. The DNA gave D and trimming, while V, J and clone size come from that table. The sample holds 88,000 or so clones; roughly nine tenths are singletons and the top ten take about 2.5%. This clone was detected only once. V is TRBV9 and J is TRBJ2-3; 15 bases align to TRBD2. This TCR was sampled from a man aged 50 to 60 with acute or convalescent COVID-19. The sequenced sample was peripheral blood. CDR3 amino acids: CASSVDRTSGREDTQYF. CDR3 bases: TGTGCCAGCAGCGTAGACCGGACTAGCGGGAGGGAAGATACGCAGTATTTT.